A single sample is the source of the 25 T cell receptor beta chains below, sequenced in a study of T-cell memory formation after mild COVID-19. From the 5' RACE reads, TCRdb called clonotypes with MiXCR, one entry per CDR3 protein. The sample records more than 350,000 distinct CDR3 sequences, about a sixth being singletons. The sample comprised PBMCs or a T cell subset sorted from them (not recorded which). These receptors were collected from a man aged 18 to 29 who had mild COVID-19 (a few samples of this study predate the infection). Cell type and time point are not known.

This clonotype was detected only a few times. V and J are TRBV5-1 and TRBJ1-1; D gene unclear. The CDR3 extends over 11 amino acids. Germline CDR1 SGHRS, CDR2 YFSETQ. The V end was cut by 0 bases, the J end by 7 bases, with 4 bases between. The CDR3 region has the DNA TGCGCCAGCAGCTTGGATGGTGAAGCTTTCTTT. This gives the protein CASSLDGEAFF.

This clonotype was counted only a few times. The rearrangement uses TRBV7-2 and TRBJ1-3; D not resolved. CDR3 length: 14 residues. CDR1 is SGHTA and CDR2 is FQGNSA in the germline V gene. The V gene lost 5 bases and the J gene lost 4 bases, with 12 bases spanning the gap. DNA for the CDR3: TGTGCCAGCAGCCCTCGGCCCTGGGGAAACACCATATATTTT. Translation: CASSPRPWGNTIYF.

This clonotype was detected only a few times. The chain uses TRBV5-1 and TRBJ2-2; 9 bases are shared with TRBD1. The length of the CDR3 is 15 residues. Germline CDR1 is SGHRS and CDR2 is YFSETQ. J gave up 4 bases and V 2 bases, and 3 bases lay outside the gene matches. CDR3 sequence reads: CASSFLTGGTGELFF. The CDR3 DNA is TGCGCCAGCAGCTTCCTGACAGGGGGCACCGGGGAGCTGTTTTTT.

The chain uses TRBV7-8 and TRBJ1-1; D may be TRBD1 (6 bases). V lost 5 bases to trimming and J lost 5 bases, with 18 bases between them. The V gene's germline CDR1 is SGHVS and CDR2 FQNEAQ. The CDR3 covers 15 residues. CDR3 bases: TGTGCCAGCAGCCTGGGGGGGGCAGGTCAGACTGAAGCTTTCTTT. Amino acids: CASSLGGAGQTEAFF.

V usage is TRBV5-1 and J usage is TRBJ1-1; TRBD1 agrees at 9 bases. CDR1 is SGHRS and CDR2 is YFSETQ in the germline V gene. There are 13 residues in the CDR3. J lost 8 bases, V lost 7 bases, and 9 bases had no gene match. The CDR3 protein is CASYRDRAKEAFF. In DNA, the CDR3 is TGCGCCAGCTACCGGGACAGGGCCAAGGAAGCTTTCTTT.

CDR3 in DNA: TGCGCCACAAACCGGGGGACGGCGACGGAGACCCAGTACTTC. Residues: CATNRGTATETQYF. The chain carries TRBV5-1 and TRBJ2-5, with D possibly TRBD2 on 6 matching bases. V lost 9 bases and J lost 5, with 20 bases in between. Looked up from germline, CDR1 is SGHRS and CDR2 is YFSETQ. This CDR3 contains 14 residues.

The chain couples TRBV12-3 or TRBV12-4 to TRBJ2-7; 8 bases map to TRBD2. V shed 2 bases, J shed 0 bases, and the junction held 3 bases outside the gene matches. This CDR3 region has 15 residues. The CDR3 loop reads CASSLTGGSSYEQYF. The CDR3 region has the DNA TGTGCCAGCAGTTTAACGGGGGGGAGCTCCTACGAGCAGTACTTC.

This clonotype showed up many times. V gene TRBV7-9 combines with J gene TRBJ2-3; tentative D call: TRBD2 (6 bases). V shed 4 bases and J shed 4 bases, with 12 bases lying between them. CDR3 length: 14 amino acids. Germline lookup yields CDR1 SEHNR and CDR2 FQNEAQ (reference sequence). In nucleotides, the CDR3 is TGTGCCAGCAGCTCCAGCGGGCCCGCAGATACGCAGTATTTT. It translates to CASSSSGPADTQYF.

In this sample, this clonotype turned up a few times. The rearrangement links TRBV2 to TRBJ2-7; 11 bases are shared with TRBD2. The CDR3 has 15 residues. Per germline, CDR1 SNHLY and CDR2 FYNNEI. V was clipped by 0 bases and J by 2 bases; unmatched bases: 0. This CDR3 is CASSEAGLAAYEQYF. For the CDR3, the DNA is TGTGCCAGCAGTGAAGCGGGACTAGCGGCCTACGAGCAGTACTTC. Full variable domain (rest looked up from reference TRBV2 and TRBJ2-7): EPEVTQTPSHQVTQMGQEVILRCVPISNHLYFYWYRQILGQKVEFLVSFYNNEISEKSEIFDDQFSVERPDGSNFTLKIRSTKLEDSAMYFCASSEAGLAAYEQYFGPGTRLTVT.

The chain links TRBV12-3 or TRBV12-4 to TRBJ2-5; 9 positions agree with TRBD1. J lost 3 bases, V lost 3 bases, and 5 bases had no gene match. The length of the CDR3 is 15 residues. CDR3 loop: CASSFGDRAKETQYF. The DNA for the CDR3 is TGTGCCAGCAGTTTCGGGGACAGGGCGAAAGAGACCCAGTACTTC.

This clonotype has more than one count but fewer than ten. V is TRBV6-2 or TRBV6-3 and J is TRBJ1-1; D not resolved. V was trimmed by 0 bases and J by 0 bases, leaving 11 bases between them. The CDR3 spans 16 residues. Germline V gene lookup returns CDR1 MNHEY and CDR2 SVGEGT. CDR3 DNA sequence: TGTGCCAGCAGTTACTCGACCATTGTTATGAACACTGAAGCTTTCTTT. It is translated as CASSYSTIVMNTEAFF.

The V and J genes are TRBV6-5 and TRBJ2-5; 8 bases are shared with TRBD2. The CDR3 consists of 14 residues. The V and J ends lost 6 bases and 5 bases, in that order; junction bases with no gene match: 8. Per germline, CDR1 MNHEY and CDR2 SVGAGI. This CDR3 reads CASSYGGARETQYF. CDR3 DNA sequence: TGTGCCAGCAGCTACGGGGGGGCACGGGAGACCCAGTACTTC.

This clonotype was seen only a few times. The rearrangement uses TRBV4-3 and TRBJ1-6; D is unclear. This CDR3 comprises 16 residues. Trimming removed 3 bases at V and 2 bases at J, with 11 bases between. Looked up from germline, CDR1 is LGHNA and CDR2 is YSLEER. The CDR3 DNA sequence: TGCGCCAGCAGCCAGCTCTCGGAGCCCTATAATTCACCCCTCCACTTT. As protein: CASSQLSEPYNSPLHF.

This clonotype was counted a few times. V and J are TRBV6-5 and TRBJ1-1; 8 bases match TRBD1. V trimming: 3 bases; J trimming: 5 bases; junction bases outside the gene matches: 5. The CDR3 has 14 amino acids. Germline CDR1 is MNHEY and CDR2 is SVGAGI. CDR3: CASSYATGGTEAFF. CDR3 nucleotides: TGTGCCAGCAGTTATGCTACAGGGGGAACTGAAGCTTTCTTT.

This clonotype showed up many times. The V gene is TRBV20-1, the J gene TRBJ2-7; D not resolved. The CDR3 runs to 12 residues. Germline-derived CDR1 and CDR2 are DFQATT and SNEGSKA (reference sequence). This chain's CDR3 is CSPTTAHLLQYV. CDR3 DNA: TGCAGCCCCACTACAGCGCATTTACTACAGTACGTC.

The chain employs TRBV7-2 and TRBJ2-3; possible D gene TRBD2, 5 bases. The CDR3 sequence is 14 residues long. The germline CDR1 and CDR2 sequences are SGHTA and FQGNSA. The V end lost 8 bases, the J end lost 6 bases, and 18 bases lay between the germline ends. In DNA, the CDR3 is TGTGCCAGCTCGCACCCGGGAACCGCGGATACGCAGTATTTT. Amino acid sequence: CASSHPGTADTQYF.

This clonotype has more than one count but fewer than ten. The V and J genes are TRBV5-1 and TRBJ1-2; D unclear. The CDR3 covers 14 residues. Germline loops: CDR1 SGHRS, CDR2 YFSETQ. The germline V and J ends were trimmed by 4 bases and 2 bases, with 12 bases remaining between them. CDR3 DNA sequence: TGCGCCAGCAGCCCCACGACGGCAAACTATGGCTACACCTTC. This sequence encodes CASSPTTANYGYTF.

This chain connects TRBV11-2 to TRBJ1-3; perhaps TRBD1 as D (5 bases). The length of the CDR3 is 15 residues. Trimming stripped 1 base from V and 2 bases from J, with 9 bases between. Germline-derived CDR1 and CDR2 are SGHAT and FQNNGV. CDR3 sequence reads: CASSLVAGPGNTIYF. CDR3 in DNA: TGTGCCAGCAGCTTAGTGGCAGGGCCTGGAAACACCATATATTTT.

The chain couples TRBV5-1 to TRBJ1-6, with TRBD1 identical over 10 bases. The CDR3 has 14 residues. Germline CDR1 SGHRS, CDR2 YFSETQ. With 2 bases clipped from V and 11 bases from J, the junction kept 4 bases outside the gene matches. This chain's CDR3 is CASSFGTGDAPLHF. Written as DNA, the CDR3 is TGCGCCAGCAGCTTCGGGACAGGGGACGCACCCCTCCACTTT.

In this sample, this clonotype turned up a few times. This sequence joins TRBV7-9 and TRBJ2-2; 9 positions match TRBD1. Germline V CDR1 and CDR2: SEHNR, FQNEAQ (reference sequence). There are 16 residues in the CDR3. V dropped 7 bases and J dropped 2; count of bases not matched to a gene: 8. The CDR3 DNA is TGTGCCAGCACCGAGGGGACAGGGATTAACACCGGGGAGCTGTTTTTT. It translates to CASTEGTGINTGELFF.

The V and J genes are TRBV28 and TRBJ2-1; TRBD1 might be the D (6 bases). V gave up 5 bases and J gave up 7 bases, with 18 bases separating them. CDR1 and CDR2 (germline): MDHEN, SYDVKM. The CDR3 totals 15 residues. Here the CDR3 reads CASSPPRTVGNEQFF. DNA of the CDR3: TGTGCCAGCAGTCCCCCCCGGACAGTCGGGAATGAGCAGTTCTTC.

This clonotype was seen more than once but under ten times. The chain uses TRBV24-1 and TRBJ2-3, with D tentatively TRBD1 (6 bases). The CDR3 consists of 14 residues. From germline, CDR1 is KGHDR and CDR2 SFDVKD. V lost 4 bases and J 2 bases, leaving 9 bases between the germline ends. The CDR3 loop reads CATSDRQATDTQYF. The CDR3 region has the DNA TGTGCCACCAGTGACCGACAGGCCACAGATACGCAGTATTTT.

This clonotype was counted only a few times. The chain links TRBV7-6 to TRBJ2-1; 8 bases align to TRBD1. CDR1 SGHVS and CDR2 FNYEAQ come from the germline V gene. The CDR3 spans 15 residues. Losses at the gene ends were 3 bases for V and 4 bases for J; bases not matched to a gene: 5. CDR3 amino acids: CASSFRQGAYNEQFF. The CDR3 nucleotides read TGTGCCAGCAGCTTTAGGCAGGGGGCATACAATGAGCAGTTCTTC.

This clonotype was counted a few times. Compared with germline, one end of the junction differs, possibly owing to a read error. The V and J genes are TRBV7-7 and TRBJ2-1, with no clear D. CDR1 and CDR2 (germline): SSHAT, FNYEAQ (reference sequence). The CDR3 has 14 amino acids. CDR3 nucleotide sequence: TGTGCTAGCAGCCACGGACGGGTTTCCAATGAGCAGTTCTTC. Its translation: CASSHGRVSNEQFF.

This clonotype showed up just a few times. The V gene is TRBV7-2, the J gene TRBJ2-2; the match to TRBD2 covers 12 bases. Unmatched junction bases numbered 7, after V lost 5 bases and J lost 6 bases. The CDR3 has 16 amino acids. Germline V gene lookup returns CDR1 SGHTA and CDR2 FQGNSA. This chain's CDR3 is CASSLRLAGESGELFF. The CDR3 DNA sequence: TGTGCCAGCAGCCTGAGACTAGCGGGGGAATCCGGGGAGCTGTTTTTT.